Shown below are 25 T cell receptor beta chains from a single sample sequenced in a study of persistence of HIV-infected CD4 T cells. Overlapping HIV-1 Gag 15-mer peptides at about 1 ug per peptide per mL were used. Sorted nonresponding memory CD4+ T cells were CD40L-negative, CD69-negative, CD45RO-high. The immunoSEQ assay was version 4, run in survey mode. The method was immunoSEQ multiplex PCR; TCRdb's version includes in-frame clones alone and lacks a portion of them. The sample contains tens of thousands of clones, approximately 80% of which appear only once. These receptors lack a known antigen. Specimen: CD4+ T cells sorted from PBMCs after roughly 18-hour stimulation, collected from a patient who received antiretroviral therapy. All receptors derive from an adult man with HIV who was CMV-seropositive.

J is TRBJ2-2 and V is TRBV19; 8 bases map to TRBD1. V lost 4 bases, J lost 1 base, and 5 bases stayed unmatched. CDR3 size: 16 residues. Per germline, CDR1 LNHDA and CDR2 SQIVND (reference sequence). The CDR3 DNA reads as TGTGCCAGTAGTAAGCCGGGGACAGGGAACACCGGGGAGCTGTTTTTT. It codes for CASSKPGTGNTGELFF. Based on the CDR3 plus reference TRBV19 and TRBJ2-2, the full variable domain is DGGITQSPKYLFRKEGQNVTLSCEQNLNHDAMYWYRQDPGQGLRLIYYSQIVNDFQKGDIAEGYSVSREKKESFPLTVTSAQKNPTAFYLCASSKPGTGNTGELFFGEGSRLTVL.

V and J are TRBV7-9 and TRBJ2-5, with no clear D. Trimming removed 1 base at V and 8 bases at J, with 8 bases between. In germline, CDR1 is SEHNR, CDR2 FQNEAQ (reference sequence). This CDR3 is built from 12 residues. CDR3 sequence: CASSLDGATQYF. The CDR3 DNA reads TGTGCCAGCAGCTTAGATGGAGCTACCCAGTACTTC.

This CDR3 reads CATSDRVTIATNEKLFF. The CDR3 DNA reads TGTGCCACCTCGGACAGGGTAACTATTGCAACTAATGAAAAACTGTTTTTT. The chain uses TRBV4-2 and TRBJ1-4; 8 bases fit TRBD1. Germline CDR1 LGHNA, CDR2 YNFKEQ. The CDR3 runs 17 residues. With V trimmed by 10 bases and J by 0 bases, 13 bases remained unmatched.

This rearrangement joins TRBV5-1 to TRBJ1-6; D call uncertain. The CDR3 consists of 14 residues. The germline V and J ends were trimmed by 2 bases and 5 bases, with 8 bases remaining between them. CDR1 SGHRS and CDR2 YFSETQ come from the germline V gene. CDR3 residues: CASSFGTNNSPLHF. The CDR3 DNA reads as TGCGCCAGCAGCTTCGGTACTAATAATTCACCCCTCCACTTT.

This rearrangement joins TRBV5-4 to TRBJ1-2; the D is unclear. Germline CDR1 SGHNT, CDR2 YYREEE (reference sequence). The V end lost 2 bases, the J end lost 4 bases, and 6 bases lay between the germline ends. This CDR3 spans 12 amino acids. The CDR3 nucleotides are TGTGCCAGCAGCTTAACCGGCTATGGCTACACCTTC. Protein: CASSLTGYGYTF.

This chain connects TRBV5-1 to TRBJ1-2; D is possibly TRBD1 (5 bases). The CDR3 length is 17 residues. CDR1 and CDR2 (germline): SGHRS, YFSETQ. The V and J ends lost 0 bases and 4 bases respectively, with 19 bases between them. The DNA for the CDR3 is TGCGCCAGCAGCTTGGCCACGGGACTCCCGGAGGTCTATGGCTACACCTTC. Its translation is CASSLATGLPEVYGYTF.

The V call is TRBV5-1, the J call TRBJ2-1; 12 positions match TRBD2. CDR1 is SGHRS and CDR2 is YFSETQ in the germline V gene. Trimming cost V 4 bases and J 4 bases; bases outside gene matches: 18. The CDR3 consists of 20 residues. The CDR3 sequence: CASSRILAGGTPREYNEQFF. The CDR3 DNA sequence: TGCGCCAGCAGCCGAATACTAGCGGGGGGTACCCCAAGGGAATACAATGAGCAGTTCTTC.

The chain is built from TRBV7-2 and TRBJ2-7; the D is unclear. Germline assignment: CDR1 SGHTA and CDR2 FQGNSA. CDR3 length: 17 amino acids. Between the trimmed V and J ends, which lost 5 bases and 4 bases, there was a span of 24 bases. For the CDR3, the DNA is TGTGCCAGCAGCGGGGTGTCGGGCGTTAAATCCAATTACGAGCAGTACTTC. As protein: CASSGVSGVKSNYEQYF.

This clone was counted a few times. The chain is built from TRBV7-2 and TRBJ1-1; TRBD1 might be the D (6 bases). CDR1 and CDR2 (germline): SGHTA, FQGNSA. The CDR3 spans 14 residues. V lost 3 bases and J lost 7, with 15 bases in between. CDR3 sequence reads: CASSFGGGLGEAFF. As DNA, the CDR3 is TGTGCCAGCAGCTTCGGGGGCGGCTTAGGTGAAGCTTTCTTT.

This chain connects TRBV7-9 to TRBJ1-2; the D gene is possibly TRBD1 (5 bases). The CDR3 is made up of 14 amino acids. With 4 bases removed from V and 4 bases from J, the gap between germline ends came to 13 bases. CDR1 is SEHNR, CDR2 FQNEAQ, per germline (reference sequence). CDR3 amino acids: CASSSQAGAYGYTF. The CDR3, as DNA: TGTGCCAGCAGCTCCCAAGCTGGGGCCTATGGCTACACCTTC.

The J gene is TRBJ1-5, the V gene TRBV18; a possible D gene is TRBD1 (6 bases). Germline loops: CDR1 KGHSH, CDR2 LQKENI. Trimming took 6 bases from V and 0 from J, leaving 9 bases between them. This CDR3 is built from 14 residues. CDR3: CASSGQYSNQPQHF. The DNA for the CDR3 is TGTGCCAGCTCGGGACAATATAGCAATCAGCCCCAGCATTTT.

The chain recombines TRBV6-2 or TRBV6-3 with TRBJ1-5; D may be TRBD1 (5 bases). V lost 0 bases to trimming and J lost 5 bases, with 20 bases between them. The CDR3 totals 18 residues. In germline, CDR1 is MNHEY, CDR2 SVGEGT. The CDR3: CASSYSVGTPLGHQPQHF. For the CDR3, the DNA is TGTGCCAGCAGTTACTCCGTCGGGACCCCCCTTGGCCATCAGCCCCAGCATTTT.

CDR3 sequence (DNA): TGTGCCAGCAGCGTACAGCCGTACAATGAGCAGTTCTTC. Translated, it gives CASSVQPYNEQFF. The rearrangement uses TRBV9 and TRBJ2-1; D is uncertain. Germline CDR1 and CDR2: SGDLS and YYNGEE. Between the trimmed V and J ends, which lost 1 base and 4 bases, there was a span of 6 bases. The CDR3 length is 13 residues.

The rearrangement links TRBV21-1 to TRBJ1-4. TRBV21-1 is noted as a pseudogene. CDR3 length equals 15 residues. The CDR3 protein is CASSPPGSLNEKLFF. The CDR3 region has the DNA TGTGCCAGCAGCCCTCCGGGGAGCCTCAATGAAAAACTGTTTTTT.

This clone was seen a few times. This rearrangement joins TRBV27 to TRBJ1-5; 10 bases line up with TRBD1. The CDR3 is 17 residues long. The junction had 11 bases not matched to a gene; V was cut back by 6 bases and J by 3 bases. Germline V lookup: CDR1 MNHEY, CDR2 SMNVEV (reference sequence). DNA for the CDR3: TGTGCCAGCAGCAACACACCCGGGACAGGGGCCAATCAGCCCCAGCATTTT. Its protein product is CASSNTPGTGANQPQHF.

Comment on this clone: At one boundary the junction diverges from the germline segment, which might be a read error. V gene TRBV6-5 combines with J gene TRBJ1-5, with D unclear. The CDR3 has 15 residues. Looked up from germline, CDR1 is MNHEY and CDR2 is SVGAGI. CDR3 amino acids: CASRYSGISNQPQHF. The CDR3 nucleotides read TGTGCCAGCAGATACTCTGGGATTAGCAATCAGCCCCAGCATTTT.

The CDR3 coding sequence is TGTGCCAGCTCACCATGGGGGAGGGACGAGCAGTACTTC. Its protein product is CASSPWGRDEQYF. V is TRBV18 and J is TRBJ2-7; 7 bases fit TRBD2. This CDR3 is built from 13 residues. Germline CDR1 reads KGHSH; CDR2 reads LQKENI. J was trimmed by 5 bases and V by 2 bases; bases with no gene match: 3.

The chain links TRBV4-1 to TRBJ2-3; no clear D. The V end lost 6 bases, the J end lost 2 bases, and 15 bases lay between the germline ends. This CDR3 is built from 15 residues. The V gene's germline CDR1 is MGHRA and CDR2 YSYEKL. CDR3 in DNA: TGCGCCAGCAGAAGTTCCTTGATTGCCACAGATACGCAGTATTTT. Translation: CASRSSLIATDTQYF.

The chain combines TRBV3-1 (or the pseudogene TRBV3-2) with TRBJ2-7; TRBD2 agrees at 7 bases. J lost 5 bases, V lost 2 bases, and 9 bases had no gene match. CDR1 LGHDT and CDR2 YNNKEL come from the germline V gene (reference sequence). There are 15 residues in the CDR3. The CDR3, as DNA: TGTGCCAGCAGCCAATTGGGAGGGAGTCTAAACGAGCAGTACTTC. This translates into CASSQLGGSLNEQYF.

CDR3 DNA: TGCGCCAGCAGCGGGGTGAGCGGGGGGAACAAGCTCTCCTACGAGCAGTACTTC. Protein sequence: CASSGVSGGNKLSYEQYF. The chain combines TRBV5-1 with TRBJ2-7, with 9 bases lining up with TRBD2. Germline loops: CDR1 SGHRS, CDR2 YFSETQ. With 4 bases clipped from V and 0 bases from J, the junction kept 14 bases outside the gene matches. The CDR3 contains 18 residues.

This chain connects TRBV4-3 to TRBJ2-7; D is ambiguous. The V gene's germline CDR1 is LGHNA and CDR2 YSLEER. Between the trimmed V and J ends, which lost 3 bases and 9 bases, there was a span of 15 bases. This CDR3 contains 13 residues. The CDR3 DNA follows: TGCGCCAGCAGCCAGGGAACGTATCTGAGGCAGTACTTC. Residues: CASSQGTYLRQYF.

This chain links TRBV6-5 with TRBJ2-2; D uncertain. Germline values: CDR1 MNHEY, CDR2 SVGAGI. The V end was cut by 8 bases, the J end by 5 bases, with 9 bases between. The CDR3 runs 12 residues. CDR3 protein: CASWIRTGELFF. The CDR3 nucleotides are TGTGCCAGCTGGATCCGGACCGGGGAGCTGTTTTTT.

This chain uses TRBV9 with TRBJ1-3; 7 bases align to TRBD1. V was pared by 3 bases and J by 2 bases, with 8 bases of the junction left unmatched. CDR1 is SGDLS and CDR2 is YYNGEE in the germline V gene. The CDR3 totals 16 residues. The CDR3: CASSDRQGAAGNTIYF. CDR3 sequence (DNA): TGTGCCAGCAGCGACCGACAGGGCGCAGCTGGAAACACCATATATTTT. The entire variable domain, with the rest obtained from reference TRBV9 and TRBJ1-3, is as follows: DSGVTQTPKHLITATGQRVTLRCSPRSGDLSVYWYQQSLDQGLQFLIQYYNGEERAKGNILERFSAQQFPDLHSELNLSSLELGDSALYFCASSDRQGAAGNTIYFGEGSWLTVV.

The chain recombines TRBV30 with TRBJ1-4; D not certain. Germline lookup yields CDR1 GTSNPN and CDR2 SVGIG (reference sequence). The CDR3 is 13 residues long. Trimming took off 1 base at V and 4 bases at J, with 7 bases between the two ends. CDR3 amino acids: CAWSEQINEKLFF. The CDR3 DNA reads TGTGCCTGGAGTGAACAGATTAATGAAAAACTGTTTTTT.

This chain joins TRBV25-1 and TRBJ2-6; D is uncertain. The CDR3 has 15 residues. Germline values: CDR1 MGHDK, CDR2 SYGVNS. Trimming took off 7 bases at V and 3 bases at J, with 13 bases between the two ends. CDR3 nucleotides: TGTGCCAGCAAGGCAGATGCTCGTGGGGCCAACGTCCTGACTTTC. As protein: CASKADARGANVLTF. Full variable domain (outside the CDR3, taken from reference TRBV25-1 and TRBJ2-6): EADIYQTPRYLVIGTGKKITLECSQTMGHDKMYWYQQDPGMELHLIHYSYGVNSTEKGDLSSESTVSRIRTEHFPLTLESARPSHTSQYLCASKADARGANVLTFGAGSRLTVL.